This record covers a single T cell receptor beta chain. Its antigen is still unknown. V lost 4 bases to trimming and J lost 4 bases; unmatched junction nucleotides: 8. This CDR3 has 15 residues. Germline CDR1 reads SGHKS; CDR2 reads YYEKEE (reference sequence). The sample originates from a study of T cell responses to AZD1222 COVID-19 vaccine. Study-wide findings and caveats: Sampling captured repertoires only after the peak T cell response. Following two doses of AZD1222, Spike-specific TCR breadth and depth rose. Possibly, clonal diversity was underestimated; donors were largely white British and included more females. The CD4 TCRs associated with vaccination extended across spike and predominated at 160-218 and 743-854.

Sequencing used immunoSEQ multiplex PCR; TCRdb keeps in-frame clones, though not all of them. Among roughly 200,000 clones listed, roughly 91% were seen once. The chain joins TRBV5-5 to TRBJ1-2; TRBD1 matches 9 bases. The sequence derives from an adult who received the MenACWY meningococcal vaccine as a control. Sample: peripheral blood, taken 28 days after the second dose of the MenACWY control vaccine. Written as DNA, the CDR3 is TGTGCCAGCAGCCCCCCCACAGGGGGCGCCTATGGCTACACCTTC. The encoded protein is CASSPPTGGAYGYTF.